This TCR beta chain was found in a study of blood T cell repertoires in COVID-19. Study background: The United States, Italy and Spain provided the acute and convalescent COVID-19 samples. Nucleic acid was either cDNA or gDNA, and it came from T cells, B-cell-depleted T cells, or PBMCs.

The CDR3 loop spans 12 amino acids. The V end lost 3 bases, the J end lost 5 bases, and 6 bases lay between the germline ends. Per germline, CDR1 KGHDR and CDR2 SFDVKD. Authors' data handling: By means of reference gene primer amplification, nucleated cell counts were estimated. TCRdb's copy holds only in-frame clones and misses some; the assay was immunoSEQ multiplex PCR. That table furnishes V, J and clone size, whereas the DNA furnished D and trimming. The data contain roughly 73,000 clones, 85% to 90% of them singletons. The sequenced sample was peripheral blood. The sequence derives from a man older than 75 with acute or convalescent COVID-19. V usage is TRBV24-1 and J usage is TRBJ1-2; the D is unclear. This CDR3 reads CATSDEVYGYTF. CDR3 DNA: TGTGCCACCAGTGATGAGGTTTATGGCTACACCTTC.